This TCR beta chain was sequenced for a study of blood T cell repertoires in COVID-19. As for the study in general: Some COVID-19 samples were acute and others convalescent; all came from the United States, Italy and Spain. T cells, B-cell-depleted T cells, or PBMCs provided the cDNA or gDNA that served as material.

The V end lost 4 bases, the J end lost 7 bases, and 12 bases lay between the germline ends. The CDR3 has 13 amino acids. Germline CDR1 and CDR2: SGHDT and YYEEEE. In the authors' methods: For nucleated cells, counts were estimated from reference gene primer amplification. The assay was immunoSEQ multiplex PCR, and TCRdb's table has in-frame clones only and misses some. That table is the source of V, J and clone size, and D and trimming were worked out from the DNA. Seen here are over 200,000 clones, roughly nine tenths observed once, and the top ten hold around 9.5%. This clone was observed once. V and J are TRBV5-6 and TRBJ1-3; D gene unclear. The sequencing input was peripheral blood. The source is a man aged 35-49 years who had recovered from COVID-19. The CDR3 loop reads CASSPVARNTIYF. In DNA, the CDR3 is TGTGCCAGCAGCCCCGTTGCTAGGAACACCATATATTTT.